A single T cell receptor (beta chain) is shown here with its context. The ends were cut back, 1 base at V and 7 bases at J, with 15 bases in the middle. This CDR3 region has 15 residues. Looked up from germline, CDR1 is SGHTS and CDR2 is YDEGEE. The record originates from a study of blood T cell repertoires in COVID-19. In the study overall: COVID-19 samples, acute and convalescent, were from the United States, Italy and Spain. PBMCs, B-cell-depleted T cells, or T cells were the source of the cDNA or gDNA that made up the material.

As handled by the study authors: Nucleated cell counts were estimated from reference gene primer amplification. Only in-frame clones appear in the TCRdb table, and some are missing; sequencing was by immunoSEQ multiplex PCR. V and J calls and clone size are given by that table; D and trimming were obtained from the DNA. Here the sample spans some 48,000 clones, approximately 86% being singletons. This TCR came from a woman aged 80 or over with acute or convalescent COVID-19. V and J are TRBV5-8 and TRBJ1-5, with D perhaps matching TRBD1 (5 bases). Specimen: peripheral blood. The CDR3 loop is CASSLLKSGAQPQHF. CDR3 DNA sequence: TGTGCCAGCAGCTTGCTAAAGAGTGGGGCCCAGCCCCAGCATTTT.